The following is a T cell receptor beta chain sequence with its context. Profiling relied on immunoSEQ multiplex PCR, and the TCRdb table lists in-frame clones only, not all of them. The sample yields about 110,000 clones, 83% seen once. The record originates from a study of control samples from healthy donors and cancer patients. Germline V lookup: CDR1 SGHTA, CDR2 FQGNSA. CDR3 length: 14 residues. With 2 bases clipped from V and 5 bases from J, the junction kept 3 bases outside the gene matches. The sequence derives from a woman aged 45-65 years in good health. The sample comprised blood. The chain employs TRBV7-2 and TRBJ2-4, with 7 bases identical to TRBD2. The CDR3 reads CASSLLGGENIQYF. Here the CDR3 DNA reads TGTGCCAGCAGCTTACTTGGGGGGGAAAACATTCAGTACTTC. The variable domain in full, with the rest retrieved from reference TRBV7-2 and TRBJ2-4, is GAGVSQSPSNKVTEKGKDVELRCDPISGHTALYWYRQSLGQGLEFLIYFQGNSAPDKSGLPSDRFSAERTGGSVSTLTIQRTQQEDSAVYLCASSLLGGENIQYFGAGTRLSVL.